This passage covers 22 T cell receptor beta chains from one sample sequenced in a study of vaccination and CD4 T cells after COVID-19. Sequenced with the Oncomine TCR Beta short-read assay was DNA taken from cultured CD4+ T cells. TCRdb re-analysed the PCR reads in MiXCR, keeping a single row per CDR3 protein. Of fewer than 20,000 distinct CDR3 sequences detected, roughly two fifths appear once; the ten largest clones hold about 7%. Treatment described: approximately 9-day PBMC culture with coronavirus spike peptide pools or control peptides (ViraFEST assay). The antigens for these receptors are not known. The sequences come from CD4+ T cells from blood, cultured in vitro, collected after SARS-CoV-2 vaccination. These TCRs come from a human donor who had recovered from COVID-19.

The genes are TRBV2 and TRBJ2-2; 9 bases are a match to TRBD1. The germline gives CDR1 SNHLY, CDR2 FYNNEI. J lost 6 bases, V lost 6 bases, and 5 bases had no gene match. CDR3 length: 14 residues. The DNA for the CDR3 is TGTGCCAGCAGCCTACAGGGGGCCGCCGGGGAGCTGTTTTTT. This encodes CASSLQGAAGELFF.

The chain joins TRBV11-3 to TRBJ1-1; D ambiguous. Germline V lookup: CDR1 SGHNT, CDR2 YENEEA. V lost 3 bases and J lost 3, with 11 bases in between. The CDR3 is 14 amino acids. CDR3 sequence: CASSLFGVDTEAFF. The DNA for the CDR3 is TGTGCCAGCAGCTTGTTCGGGGTTGACACTGAAGCTTTCTTT.

This chain joins TRBV12-3 or TRBV12-4 and TRBJ1-1, with a tentative D call TRBD1 (5 bases). This CDR3 has 13 residues. The V end lost 6 bases, the J end lost 1 base, and 9 bases lay between the germline ends. CDR3 DNA: TGTGCCAGCAGGTTCGACAGGAACACTGAAGCTTTCTTT. This sequence encodes CASRFDRNTEAFF.

There are a few counts of this clonotype. This chain joins TRBV27 and TRBJ1-6; 8 nucleotides agree with TRBD1. The ends lost 4 bases at V and 8 bases at J; junction bases unmatched: 4. Germline CDR1 MNHEY, CDR2 SMNVEV (reference sequence). This CDR3 has 14 residues. CDR3 loop: CASSWTGSDSPLHF. The CDR3, as DNA: TGTGCCAGCAGTTGGACAGGGAGCGATTCACCCCTCCACTTT.

This chain links TRBV5-3 with TRBJ2-2; 15 nucleotides agree with TRBD2. TRBV5-3 is known as an ORF, though its function is uncertain. V was pared by 4 bases and J by 7 bases, with 8 bases of the junction left unmatched. The CDR3 runs 17 residues. CDR3 sequence reads: CARSPTGTSGRYGELFF. The DNA of the CDR3 is TGTGCCAGAAGCCCCACAGGGACTAGCGGGAGGTACGGGGAGCTGTTTTTT.

This clonotype has just one count. The CDR3 nucleotides are TGTGCCAGTCGGAACGTAGATACGCAGTATTTT. Residues: CASRNVDTQYF. The V and J genes are TRBV6-1 and TRBJ2-3, with no clear D. CDR1 MNHNS and CDR2 SASEGT come from the germline V gene. V dropped 9 bases and J dropped 5 bases, with 9 bases sitting between them. The length of the CDR3 is 11 residues.

This chain links TRBV7-3 with TRBJ2-1, with D perhaps TRBD2 (6 bases). V was cut by 2 bases and J by 0 bases, with 11 bases left in between. Looked up from germline, CDR1 is SGHTA and CDR2 is FQGTGA. This CDR3 has 16 amino acids. The CDR3 nucleotides read TGTGCCAGCAGCTTACCTGTAGCGGTCTCCTACAATGAGCAGTTCTTC. Amino acids: CASSLPVAVSYNEQFF.

The chain employs TRBV24-1 and TRBJ1-2, with a tentative D call TRBD1 (6 bases). CDR1 and CDR2 (germline): KGHDR, SFDVKD. This CDR3 contains 16 residues. V dropped 4 bases and J dropped 6 bases, with 20 bases sitting between them. The CDR3 loop is CATSDSVWGGGDGYTF. The CDR3 bases are TGTGCCACCAGTGACTCTGTTTGGGGGGGGGGCGATGGCTACACCTTC.

The chain recombines TRBV4-3 with TRBJ1-1; D uncertain. Germline V lookup: CDR1 LGHNA, CDR2 YSLEER. The CDR3 is made up of 13 amino acids. Trimming removed 1 base from V and 5 bases from J, with 8 bases in between. The CDR3 region is CASSQGLMTEAFF. CDR3 DNA sequence: TGCGCCAGCAGCCAAGGTTTAATGACTGAAGCTTTCTTT.

The rearrangement links TRBV15 to TRBJ2-7; D is unclear. Germline CDR1 is LNHNV and CDR2 is YYDKDF (reference sequence). Trimming pared 0 bases from V and 3 bases from J, leaving 6 bases between. CDR3 length: 13 residues. The CDR3 spells CATSRDLDYEQYF. CDR3 nucleotide sequence: TGTGCCACCAGCAGAGACTTAGACTACGAGCAGTACTTC.

The chain has TRBV27 and TRBJ1-1; D is possibly TRBD1 (5 bases). This CDR3 has 13 amino acids. Germline V lookup: CDR1 MNHEY, CDR2 SMNVEV (reference sequence). V shed 6 bases and J shed 7 bases, with 15 bases lying between them. CDR3: CASSQGHVGEAFF. The CDR3 region has the DNA TGTGCCAGCAGCCAGGGTCATGTCGGTGAAGCTTTCTTT.

The genes are TRBV6-5 and TRBJ1-6, with D possibly TRBD1 on 5 matching bases. CDR1 and CDR2 from the germline V gene are MNHEY and SVGAGI. The CDR3 runs 14 residues. Trimming took off 2 bases at V and 5 bases at J, with 7 bases between the two ends. CDR3 residues: CASSYDRNNSPLHF. The DNA of the CDR3 is TGTGCCAGCAGTTACGACAGAAATAATTCACCCCTCCACTTT.

This chain joins TRBV7-2 and TRBJ1-2; D perhaps matches TRBD1 (6 bases). The CDR3 totals 14 residues. The V end lost 3 bases, the J end lost 7 bases, and 15 bases lay between the germline ends. Germline V CDR1 and CDR2: SGHTA, FQGNSA. This CDR3 reads CASSLRQDAGGYTF. Here the CDR3 DNA reads TGTGCCAGCAGCTTGCGACAGGATGCGGGTGGCTACACCTTC. Together with reference TRBV7-2 and TRBJ1-2, the CDR3 gives the full variable domain: GAGVSQSPSNKVTEKGKDVELRCDPISGHTALYWYRQSLGQGLEFLIYFQGNSAPDKSGLPSDRFSAERTGGSVSTLTIQRTQQEDSAVYLCASSLRQDAGGYTFGSGTRLTVV.

Within the sample, this clonotype is medium-sized. This rearrangement joins TRBV28 to TRBJ1-2; tentative D call: TRBD1 (6 bases). V lost 6 bases to trimming and J lost 4 bases, with 21 bases between them. CDR3 length equals 16 residues. Germline V gene lookup returns CDR1 MDHEN and CDR2 SYDVKM. The CDR3 reads CASRPRGRGGTYGYTF. As DNA, the CDR3 is TGTGCCAGCAGGCCAAGGGGGAGAGGGGGAACCTATGGCTACACCTTC.

This clonotype turned up a few times. This chain uses TRBV6-1 with TRBJ1-2; D is possibly TRBD1 (6 bases). The CDR3 is made up of 14 amino acids. Germline-derived CDR1 and CDR2 are MNHNS and SASEGT. V was trimmed by 6 bases and J by 2 bases, leaving 13 bases between them. In DNA, the CDR3 is TGTGCCAGCAGAAGAGACAGGAACAACTATGGCTACACCTTC. Its translation is CASRRDRNNYGYTF.

The J gene is TRBJ1-1, the V gene TRBV6-5, with 7 bases that match TRBD1. V was pared by 4 bases and J by 0 bases, with 5 bases of the junction left unmatched. This CDR3 region has 15 residues. CDR1 and CDR2 (germline): MNHEY, SVGAGI. The CDR3 coding sequence is TGTGCCAGCAGTTGGATGGGACAGATGAACACTGAAGCTTTCTTT. Translation: CASSWMGQMNTEAFF.

This clonotype was observed a handful of times. The chain combines TRBV25-1 with TRBJ1-1; D is perhaps TRBD1 (6 bases). CDR3 length: 13 amino acids. V lost 7 bases, J lost 0 bases, and 9 bases lay in between. The germline gives CDR1 MGHDK, CDR2 SYGVNS. The chain's CDR3 is CASTGTMNTEAFF. The CDR3 DNA follows: TGTGCCAGCACCGGGACAATGAACACTGAAGCTTTCTTT.

This clonotype has a handful of counts. V usage is TRBV7-2 and J usage is TRBJ1-1; the D is unclear. The CDR3 spans 14 residues. Germline lookup yields CDR1 SGHTA and CDR2 FQGNSA. V was cut by 5 bases and J by 6 bases, with 16 bases left in between. The CDR3 DNA sequence: TGTGCCAGCAGCCAAGACCGCCGGGCCGCTGAAGCTTTCTTT. The encoded protein is CASSQDRRAAEAFF.

The rearrangement uses TRBV4-3 and TRBJ1-4; 7 nucleotides line up with TRBD1. The length of the CDR3 is 16 residues. Per the germline V gene, CDR1 is LGHNA and CDR2 is YSLEER. V dropped 0 bases and J dropped 7; count of bases not matched to a gene: 8. The CDR3 region is CASSQDKGRGIEKLFF. CDR3 nucleotides: TGCGCCAGCAGCCAAGATAAGGGCAGGGGGATTGAAAAACTGTTTTTT.

The chain links TRBV20-1 to TRBJ2-7, with D perhaps matching TRBD2 (6 bases). Germline V CDR1 and CDR2: DFQATT, SNEGSKA (reference sequence). V lost 0 bases and J lost 0, with 12 bases in between. The CDR3 spans 15 residues. Here the CDR3 DNA reads TGCAGTGCTAGAGATGTAACTAGCAGCTCCTACGAGCAGTACTTC. Protein: CSARDVTSSSYEQYF.

This clonotype was detected only a few times. The V and J genes are TRBV6-2 or TRBV6-3 and TRBJ2-5, with 13 nucleotides matching TRBD2. CDR3 length: 15 residues. J lost 5 bases, V lost 6 bases, and 6 bases had no gene match. CDR1 is MNHEY, CDR2 SVGEGT, per germline. The CDR3 sequence is CASSRTSGRVETQYF. In DNA, the CDR3 is TGTGCCAGCAGCCGAACTAGCGGGAGGGTCGAGACCCAGTACTTC.

This rearrangement joins TRBV29-1 to TRBJ1-1; TRBD1 is a possible D gene (6 bases). CDR1 is SQVTM and CDR2 is ANQGSEA in the germline V gene. There are 14 residues in the CDR3. V lost 6 bases to trimming and J lost 4 bases, with 18 bases between them. The CDR3, as DNA: TGCAGCGTCACCGGAGGGGGGGCGGGCACTGAAGCTTTCTTT. This encodes CSVTGGGAGTEAFF.